The TCR beta chain under discussion was sequenced for a study of CD8 T cells in Susac syndrome. Per germline, CDR1 SGHRS and CDR2 YFSETQ. The CDR3 extends over 14 amino acids. Trimming shortened V by 4 bases and J by 1 base, and 10 bases separated the two germline ends. On this clonotype itself: Its specificity is not known.

General observations from the study: It was acknowledged in the study that its TCR sequencing and HLA analysis involved a relatively small number of individuals.

Random hexamers were used to reverse transcribe an amount of about 0.45 to 1 ug RNA. TCR beta CDR3 was amplified by immunoSEQ covering 54 Vbeta and 13 Jbeta. TCRdb re-analysed the immunoSEQ multiplex PCR reads in MiXCR, keeping a single row per CDR3 protein. The sample shows about 240,000 distinct CDR3 sequences, about 96% of them seen only once. The recently defined diagnostic criteria for definite or probable disease were met by the Susac syndrome patients. The sequence was obtained from a human donor with Susac syndrome. The V and J genes are TRBV5-1 and TRBJ2-3; D unresolved. The sequenced material came from CD4+ T cells from PBMCs. CDR3 in amino acids: CASSPSSGTDTQYF. In DNA, the CDR3 is TGCGCCAGCAGCCCCTCGAGCGGCACAGATACGCAGTATTTT.